These 12 T cell receptor beta chains were all obtained from the same sample, sequenced in a study of shared clonotypes between healthy human individuals. The table came from immunoSEQ multiplex PCR; TCRdb's copy has only in-frame clones and leaves some out. The sample lists about 1.1 million clones; more than 75% were seen once. The source material was memory CD4+ T cells from PBMCs. Noted subset: CD45RA-negative fraction. These receptors originate from a young man in good health. Some clones in this sample may be carry-over from other donors' samples.

The CDR3 sequence: CASSFDVGASYGYTF. The CDR3 DNA is TGTGCCAGCAGCTTTGATGTCGGGGCAAGCTACGGCTACACCTTC. The chain has TRBV11-2 and TRBJ1-2, with a possible D match to TRBD1 (5 bases). The CDR3 consists of 15 residues. Germline V gene lookup returns CDR1 SGHAT and CDR2 FQNNGV. V lost 3 bases and J 8 bases, leaving 19 bases between the germline ends. Full variable domain (outside the CDR3, taken from reference TRBV11-2 and TRBJ1-2): EAGVAQSPRYKIIEKRQSVAFWCNPISGHATLYWYQQILGQGPKLLIQFQNNGVVDDSQLPKDRFSAERLKGVDSTLKIQPAKLEDSAVYLCASSFDVGASYGYTFGSGTRLTVV.

The J gene is TRBJ1-1, the V gene TRBV2; D unclear. V lost 5 bases, J lost 1 base, and 8 bases lay in between. Per germline, CDR1 SNHLY and CDR2 FYNNEI. This CDR3 has 13 residues. CDR3 in DNA: TGTGCCAGCAGTACAAGAAGGAACACTGAAGCTTTCTTT. Translating it yields CASSTRRNTEAFF.

This clone has more than one count but fewer than ten. The chain employs TRBV18 and TRBJ1-1; 9 bases align to TRBD1. Germline values: CDR1 KGHSH, CDR2 LQKENI. V lost 3 bases and J lost 3; bases outside the gene matches: 14. The CDR3 sequence is 18 residues long. In DNA form, the CDR3 reads TGTGCCAGCTCACCCGTCATGTTAACAGGGGGCGGTTACACTGAAGCTTTCTTT. This gives the protein CASSPVMLTGGGYTEAFF.

This chain connects TRBV9 to TRBJ2-1; D is possibly TRBD1 (6 bases). The germline CDR1 and CDR2 sequences are SGDLS and YYNGEE. V gave up 4 bases and J gave up 3 bases, with 14 bases separating them. The CDR3 totals 15 residues. The CDR3 sequence: CASSSLGDIYNEQFF. CDR3 nucleotide sequence: TGTGCCAGCAGCTCATTGGGGGACATCTACAATGAGCAGTTCTTC.

The chain recombines TRBV28 with TRBJ2-7; D is perhaps TRBD2 (7 bases). This CDR3 contains 13 residues. With 6 bases removed from V and 3 bases from J, the gap between germline ends came to 12 bases. Germline CDR1 and CDR2: MDHEN and SYDVKM. CDR3 nucleotide sequence: TGTGCCAGCAGACGGGGAGGGGGCTACGAGCAGTACTTC. Translating gives CASRRGGGYEQYF.

A single count supports this clone. The gene calls are TRBV5-4 and TRBJ2-2; a possible D gene is TRBD1 (6 bases). V gave up 0 bases and J gave up 6 bases, with 18 bases separating them. CDR1 is SGHNT and CDR2 is YYREEE in the germline V gene (reference sequence). This CDR3 comprises 17 residues. The CDR3 sequence is CASSLVVGGYSPGELFF. The CDR3 DNA reads as TGTGCCAGCAGCTTGGTAGTTGGGGGCTATAGTCCCGGGGAGCTGTTTTTT.

The gene calls are TRBV10-3 and TRBJ2-7; perhaps TRBD2 as D (6 bases). V lost 0 bases, J lost 2 bases, and 11 bases lay in between. CDR1 is ENHRY and CDR2 is SYGVKD in the germline V gene. The CDR3 spans 15 residues. CDR3 coding DNA: TGTGCCATCAGTGAGTCCCTAGCGAGAGCCTACGAGCAGTACTTC. Protein product: CAISESLARAYEQYF.

The chain recombines TRBV30 with TRBJ2-1, with D perhaps matching TRBD1 (5 bases). Trimming shortened V by 4 bases and J by 4 bases, and 14 bases separated the two germline ends. CDR1 GTSNPN and CDR2 SVGIG come from the germline V gene (reference sequence). The CDR3 runs 14 residues. CDR3 loop: CAWTPGRPYNEQFF. The CDR3 nucleotides read TGTGCCTGGACCCCAGGGCGGCCTTACAATGAGCAGTTCTTC.

The chain couples TRBV5-6 to TRBJ2-4; weak D call: TRBD1 (5 bases). The germline CDR1 and CDR2 sequences are SGHDT and YYEEEE. Trimming stripped 4 bases from V and 0 bases from J, with 11 bases between. This CDR3 region has 15 residues. DNA of the CDR3: TGTGCCAGCAGCGATGACAGACTAGCCAAAAACATTCAGTACTTC. It encodes CASSDDRLAKNIQYF.

The chain employs TRBV5-1 and TRBJ2-6, with 8 positions matching TRBD2. This CDR3 is built from 18 residues. V shed 4 bases, J shed 0 bases, and the junction held 9 bases outside the gene matches. Germline V gene data show CDR1 as SGHRS and CDR2 as YFSETQ. DNA for the CDR3: TGCGCCAGCAGCCAATTAGCGGGACCCAGCTCTGGGGCCAACGTCCTGACTTTC. The encoded protein is CASSQLAGPSSGANVLTF.

The gene calls are TRBV5-1 and TRBJ2-2, with TRBD2 identical over 7 bases. The germline gives CDR1 SGHRS, CDR2 YFSETQ. The CDR3 length is 17 residues. J was trimmed by 5 bases and V by 3 bases; bases with no gene match: 13. CDR3 sequence: CASSSRWSGGSTGELFF. The CDR3, as DNA: TGCGCCAGCAGCTCCCGTTGGTCCGGCGGGAGTACCGGGGAGCTGTTTTTT. The full variable domain, its missing parts supplied by reference TRBV5-1 and TRBJ2-2, is KAGVTQTPRYLIKTRGQQVTLSCSPISGHRSVSWYQQTPGQGLQFLFEYFSETQRNKGNFPGRFSGRQFSNSRSEMNVSTLELGDSALYLCASSSRWSGGSTGELFFGEGSRLTVL.

The J gene is TRBJ2-1, the V gene TRBV19, with D hard to call. This CDR3 spans 15 amino acids. The germline V gene has CDR1 LNHDA and CDR2 SQIVND (reference sequence). V lost 7 bases, J lost 9 bases, and 22 bases lay in between. CDR3 sequence (DNA): TGTGCCAGTACTCCTTCCGGGCAAGTCCGGGCTGAGCAGTTCTTC. Protein: CASTPSGQVRAEQFF.